This TCR beta chain was sequenced during a study of human T cells and chemical hapten exposure. Background on the study: The variation in per-sample TCR yields arose mainly from small differences in pooled library volumes.

This clonotype was observed at least ten times. Its matching antigen is unknown. Individual cDNA molecules each carried unique molecular identifiers attached by the library. TCRdb independently ran MiXCR on the RACE reads; one entry per CDR3 protein. The sample records 50,000 to 65,000 distinct CDR3 sequences, approximately 6.7% being singletons. Time point defined: pre-sensitization, week 0. Treatment indicated: therapeutic diphenylcyclopropenone sensitization with weekly scalp DPC. Study-wide results and caveats: Sensitizing to DPC left TCRs with a frequency above 1 in 1000 unaltered.

The origin of this receptor is a woman aged 25-40 years with alopecia areata. Some clones in this sample may be carry-over from other donors' samples. The source was whole blood, collected in connection with sensitization to the hapten diphenylcyclopropenone (DPC).

The CDR3 here is CASSIFQGGIYEQYF. The CDR3 DNA sequence: TGTGCCAGCTCAATATTTCAGGGGGGGATTTACGAGCAGTACTTC. The chain links TRBV18 to TRBJ2-7; D assignment may be TRBD1 or TRBD2 (7 bases each). Trimming took 5 bases from V and 4 from J, leaving 18 bases between them. The CDR3 length is 15 residues. Germline loops: CDR1 KGHSH, CDR2 LQKENI.